These 20 T cell receptor beta chains were all obtained from the same sample, sequenced in a study of blood T cell repertoires in COVID-19. TCRdb keeps only in-frame clones here, not all; method: immunoSEQ multiplex PCR. The sample lists about 49,000 clones; 80% to 90% were seen once. The sequencing sample was made of peripheral blood. Receptors were obtained from a woman aged 55-75 years with acute or convalescent COVID-19.

The chain is built from TRBV2 and TRBJ2-2; a weak D match, TRBD2 (5 bases). The germline V and J ends were trimmed by 2 bases and 0 bases, with 10 bases remaining between them. The germline V gene has CDR1 SNHLY and CDR2 FYNNEI. The length of the CDR3 is 16 residues. CDR3 coding DNA: TGTGCCAGCAGTGAATTCACGAGGGCGAACACCGGGGAGCTGTTTTTT. Protein sequence: CASSEFTRANTGELFF.

The genes are TRBV30 and TRBJ2-3; 7 bases are a match to TRBD1. The CDR3 contains 16 residues. With V trimmed by 2 bases and J by 2 bases, 10 bases remained unmatched. Looked up from germline, CDR1 is GTSNPN and CDR2 is SVGIG (reference sequence). The CDR3 nucleotides read TGTGCCTGGAGTTCCTTTGGGACAGTAGCCACAGATACGCAGTATTTT. Protein sequence: CAWSSFGTVATDTQYF.

On this clone itself: The same CDR3 also results from other DNA sequences found in this sample. This chain links TRBV2 with TRBJ1-1, with TRBD1 as a possible D gene (5 bases). Trimming left V 6 bases short and J 1 base short, with 9 bases between. Germline lookup yields CDR1 SNHLY and CDR2 FYNNEI. This CDR3 is 13 amino acids long. The DNA for the CDR3 is TGTGCCAGCAGGGCTGACAGGAACACTGAAGCTTTCTTT. The encoded protein is CASRADRNTEAFF.

This chain joins TRBV7-8 and TRBJ1-4; 7 nucleotides match TRBD1. Per the germline V gene, CDR1 is SGHVS and CDR2 is FQNEAQ. This CDR3 is 15 amino acids long. V was clipped by 3 bases and J by 8 bases; unmatched bases: 9. CDR3 residues: CASSFRTGRTEKLFF. Written as DNA, the CDR3 is TGTGCCAGCAGCTTCCGGACAGGTCGGACCGAAAAACTGTTTTTT.

This rearrangement joins TRBV6-1 to TRBJ1-2; D is ambiguous. Germline values: CDR1 MNHNS, CDR2 SASEGT. CDR3 length equals 15 residues. V lost 0 bases and J lost 7, with 15 bases in between. CDR3 in DNA: TGTGCCAGCAGTGAAGCGTTTGAGGTCCCTGGTGGCTACACCTTC. Translated: CASSEAFEVPGGYTF.

The chain links TRBV29-1 to TRBJ2-1; D might be TRBD2 (6 bases). Germline loops: CDR1 SQVTM, CDR2 ANQGSEA. Trimming shortened V by 5 bases and J by 0 bases, and 17 bases separated the two germline ends. The CDR3 sequence is 16 residues long. CDR3 region: CSVTLRGLSSYNEQFF. CDR3 coding DNA: TGCAGCGTTACGTTAAGGGGACTTAGCTCCTACAATGAGCAGTTCTTC.

This chain joins TRBV27 and TRBJ1-1, with 10 bases that match TRBD1. The CDR3 has 17 residues. J gave up 3 bases and V 3 bases, and 10 bases lay outside the gene matches. CDR1 MNHEY and CDR2 SMNVEV come from the germline V gene (reference sequence). The CDR3 loop is CASSFLRQGAQDTEAFF. The CDR3 bases are TGTGCCAGCAGTTTCCTCCGACAGGGGGCGCAGGACACTGAAGCTTTCTTT.

The chain links TRBV7-6 to TRBJ2-2; 8 bases agree with TRBD2. V trimming: 5 bases; J trimming: 1 base; junction bases outside the gene matches: 15. The CDR3 loop spans 19 amino acids. CDR1 and CDR2 from the germline V gene are SGHVS and FNYEAQ. This CDR3 is CASSRSTSDPEVNTGELFF. The CDR3 region has the DNA TGTGCCAGCAGCCGATCGACTAGCGATCCCGAGGTGAACACCGGGGAGCTGTTTTTT.

V usage is TRBV28 and J usage is TRBJ2-3; possible D gene TRBD1, 6 bases. This CDR3 is 14 amino acids long. CDR1 MDHEN and CDR2 SYDVKM come from the germline V gene. The ends were cut back, 2 bases at V and 3 bases at J, with 9 bases in the middle. The CDR3 DNA follows: TGTGCCAGCAGTTTACAGGGGACAACAGATACGCAGTATTTT. It codes for CASSLQGTTDTQYF.

This chain links TRBV28 with TRBJ2-1, with 11 bases that match TRBD2. CDR1 is MDHEN, CDR2 SYDVKM, per germline. The V gene end was trimmed by 4 bases and the J gene end by 2 bases; junction bases not matched to a gene: 4. The CDR3 has 16 amino acids. The CDR3 spells CASSSTSGGPYNEQFF. The CDR3 nucleotides read TGTGCCAGCAGTTCCACTAGCGGGGGCCCCTACAATGAGCAGTTCTTC. Supplemented by reference TRBV28 and TRBJ2-1, the full variable domain reads DVKVTQSSRYLVKRTGEKVFLECVQDMDHENMFWYRQDPGLGLRLIYFSYDVKMKEKGDIPEGYSVSREKKERFSLILESASTNQTSMYLCASSSTSGGPYNEQFFGPGTRLTVL.

The chain employs TRBV6-5 and TRBJ1-1; 12 bases match TRBD1. Germline V gene data show CDR1 as MNHEY and CDR2 as SVGAGI. This CDR3 contains 16 residues. V gave up 2 bases and J gave up 8 bases; unmatched junction bases: 9. CDR3 bases: TGTGCCAGCAGTTACGGGGACAGGGGGCGCAGCACCGAAGCTTTCTTT. It codes for CASSYGDRGRSTEAFF.

This chain joins TRBV11-2 and TRBJ2-5, with D maybe TRBD1 (7 bases). V was trimmed by 2 bases and J by 4 bases, leaving 14 bases between them. The CDR3 runs 15 residues. Germline V gene sequence: CDR1 SGHAT, CDR2 FQNNGV. This chain's CDR3 is CASSLNRGGLETQYF. In nucleotides, the CDR3 is TGTGCCAGCAGCTTAAACAGGGGAGGATTAGAGACCCAGTACTTC.

The chain is built from TRBV24-1 and TRBJ2-1; D is perhaps TRBD2 (5 bases). Per germline, CDR1 KGHDR and CDR2 SFDVKD. The germline V and J ends were trimmed by 2 bases and 6 bases, with 7 bases remaining between them. The CDR3 has 13 residues. The CDR3 reads CATSDSTSNEQFF. CDR3 in DNA: TGTGCCACCAGTGATTCAACTAGCAATGAGCAGTTCTTC.

The table lists this clone with a few counts. The chain employs TRBV27 and TRBJ2-3, with 12 bases fitting TRBD1. The V gene's germline CDR1 is MNHEY and CDR2 SMNVEV (reference sequence). This CDR3 has 15 amino acids. Unmatched junction bases numbered 9, after V lost 5 bases and J lost 9 bases. CDR3 loop: CASSPTGGTGGTQYF. CDR3 nucleotides: TGTGCCAGCAGTCCGACGGGAGGGACAGGGGGCACGCAGTATTTT.

The V and J genes are TRBV29-1 and TRBJ1-1; 8 bases align to TRBD1. Germline V CDR1 and CDR2: SQVTM, ANQGSEA. CDR3 length: 11 amino acids. The ends lost 5 bases at V and 8 bases at J; junction bases unmatched: 4. CDR3 protein: CSVTRDREAFF. The CDR3 DNA reads as TGCAGCGTTACTCGGGACAGGGAAGCTTTCTTT. Full variable domain (rest looked up from reference TRBV29-1 and TRBJ1-1): SAVISQKPSRDICQRGTSLTIQCQVDSQVTMMFWYRQQPGQSLTLIATANQGSEATYESGFVIDKFPISRPNLTFSTLTVSNMSPEDSSIYLCSVTRDREAFFGQGTRLTVV.

This rearrangement joins TRBV5-4 to TRBJ2-1; 9 positions agree with TRBD1. The junction had 5 bases not matched to a gene; V was cut back by 4 bases and J by 3 bases. The CDR3 extends over 15 amino acids. Germline CDR1 reads SGHNT; CDR2 reads YYREEE (reference sequence). The chain's CDR3 is CASSRDRANYNEQFF. The CDR3 DNA reads TGTGCCAGCAGCCGGGACAGGGCCAACTACAATGAGCAGTTCTTC.

The rearrangement uses TRBV2 and TRBJ2-2; the match to TRBD1 covers 7 bases. The germline V gene has CDR1 SNHLY and CDR2 FYNNEI. CDR3 length equals 13 residues. Unmatched junction bases numbered 5, after V lost 8 bases and J lost 5 bases. This chain's CDR3 is CASDRDRTGELFF. The CDR3 DNA sequence: TGTGCCAGCGACAGGGATCGGACCGGGGAGCTGTTTTTT.

This rearrangement joins TRBV6-1 to TRBJ1-6; no reliable D call. Trimming took 2 bases from V and 7 from J, leaving 9 bases between them. Per the germline V gene, CDR1 is MNHNS and CDR2 is SASEGT. The CDR3 sequence is 14 residues long. The CDR3 here is CASSEQRWNSPLHF. The CDR3 DNA reads as TGTGCCAGCAGTGAACAGAGGTGGAATTCACCCCTCCACTTT.

The J gene is TRBJ2-1, the V gene TRBV2, with 9 bases fitting TRBD2. CDR1 and CDR2 (germline): SNHLY, FYNNEI. The CDR3 contains 13 residues. V was clipped by 11 bases and J by 7 bases; unmatched bases: 9. The CDR3 reads CAGSSGVLNEQFF. The CDR3 DNA follows: TGTGCCGGGTCTAGCGGGGTATTAAATGAGCAGTTCTTC.

The CDR3 spells CASSPGRWGEQFF. In DNA form, the CDR3 reads TGTGCCAGCAGCCCAGGTCGGTGGGGCGAGCAGTTCTTC. The chain has TRBV14 and TRBJ2-1; possibly TRBD1 for D (5 bases). Germline lookup yields CDR1 SGHDN and CDR2 FVKESK. With 4 bases removed from V and 10 bases from J, the gap between germline ends came to 14 bases. The length of the CDR3 is 13 residues. Filled out from reference TRBV14 and TRBJ2-1, the complete variable domain reads EAGVTQFPSHSVIEKGQTVTLRCDPISGHDNLYWYRRVMGKEIKFLLHFVKESKQDESGMPNNRFLAERTGGTYSTLKVQPAELEDSGVYFCASSPGRWGEQFFGPGTRLTVL.